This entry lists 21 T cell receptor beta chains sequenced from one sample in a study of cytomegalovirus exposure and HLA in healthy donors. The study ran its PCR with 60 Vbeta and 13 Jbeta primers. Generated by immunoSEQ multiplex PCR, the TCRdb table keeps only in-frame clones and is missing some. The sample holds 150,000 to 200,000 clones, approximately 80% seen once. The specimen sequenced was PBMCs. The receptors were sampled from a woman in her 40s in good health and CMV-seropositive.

Here the CDR3 DNA reads TGTGCCAGCAGCACATCCTACGAGCAGTACTTC. Its translation is CASSTSYEQYF. This rearrangement joins TRBV7-9 to TRBJ2-7; D gene ambiguous. With 5 bases removed from V and 1 base from J, the gap between germline ends came to 3 bases. From germline, CDR1 is SEHNR and CDR2 FQNEAQ (reference sequence). CDR3 length equals 11 residues.

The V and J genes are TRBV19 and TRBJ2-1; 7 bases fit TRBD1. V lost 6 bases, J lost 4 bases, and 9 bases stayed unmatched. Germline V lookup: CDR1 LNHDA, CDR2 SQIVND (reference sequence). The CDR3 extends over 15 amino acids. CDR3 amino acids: CASSTHGTAYNEQFF. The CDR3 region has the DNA TGTGCCAGTAGCACACACGGGACAGCATACAATGAGCAGTTCTTC.

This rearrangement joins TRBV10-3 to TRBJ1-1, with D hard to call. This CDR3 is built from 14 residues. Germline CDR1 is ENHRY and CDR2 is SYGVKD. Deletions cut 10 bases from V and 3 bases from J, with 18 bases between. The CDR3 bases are TGTGCCACCCCGTCGGGTCCAACTTACACTGAAGCTTTCTTT. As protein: CATPSGPTYTEAFF.

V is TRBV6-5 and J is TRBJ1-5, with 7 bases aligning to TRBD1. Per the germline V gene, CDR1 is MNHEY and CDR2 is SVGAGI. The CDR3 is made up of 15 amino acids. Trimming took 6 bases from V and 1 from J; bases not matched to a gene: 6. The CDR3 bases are TGTGCCAGCAGATTTCAGGGGGGCAGCAATCAGCCCCAGCATTTT. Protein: CASRFQGGSNQPQHF.

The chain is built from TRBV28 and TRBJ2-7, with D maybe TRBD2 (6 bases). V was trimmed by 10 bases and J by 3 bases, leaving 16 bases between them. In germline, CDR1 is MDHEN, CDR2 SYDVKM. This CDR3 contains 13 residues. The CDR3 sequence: CATKAGLLYEQYF. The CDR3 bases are TGTGCCACCAAGGCGGGGCTACTCTACGAGCAGTACTTC.

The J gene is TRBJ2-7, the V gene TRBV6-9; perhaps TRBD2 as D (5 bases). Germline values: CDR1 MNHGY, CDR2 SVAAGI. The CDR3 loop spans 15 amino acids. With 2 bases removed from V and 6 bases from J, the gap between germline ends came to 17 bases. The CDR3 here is CASSYPPGVWGEQYF. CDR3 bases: TGTGCCAGCAGTTATCCCCCCGGGGTATGGGGCGAGCAGTACTTC.

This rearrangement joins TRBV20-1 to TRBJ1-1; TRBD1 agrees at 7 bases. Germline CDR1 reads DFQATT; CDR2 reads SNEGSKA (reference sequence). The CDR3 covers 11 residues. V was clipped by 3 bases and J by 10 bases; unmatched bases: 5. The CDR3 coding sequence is TGCAGTGCTAGCGGGCAGGGGGGAGCTTTCTTT. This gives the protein CSASGQGGAFF.

The CDR3: CASSHLTSGANNEQFF. The CDR3 DNA sequence: TGCGCCAGCAGCCATCTTACTAGCGGGGCCAACAATGAGCAGTTCTTC. V gene TRBV4-3 combines with J gene TRBJ2-1, with 10 bases matching TRBD2. The CDR3 runs to 16 residues. J was trimmed by 5 bases and V by 3 bases; bases with no gene match: 7. Germline CDR1 and CDR2: LGHNA and YSLEER.

CDR3 in amino acids: CASSSGQGALGYYGYTF. CDR3 sequence (DNA): TGTGCCAGCAGCTCCGGACAGGGAGCCCTGGGATACTATGGCTACACCTTC. The chain is built from TRBV9 and TRBJ1-2; TRBD1 agrees at 8 bases. Germline CDR1 is SGDLS and CDR2 is YYNGEE. This CDR3 spans 17 amino acids. Losses at the gene ends were 4 bases for V and 3 bases for J; bases not matched to a gene: 14.

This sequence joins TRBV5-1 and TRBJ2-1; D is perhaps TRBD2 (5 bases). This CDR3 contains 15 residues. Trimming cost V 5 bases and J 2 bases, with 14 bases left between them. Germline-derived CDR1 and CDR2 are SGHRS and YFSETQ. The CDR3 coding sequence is TGCGCCAGCAGTCTGACGCAAGCGGCCTACAATGAGCAGTTCTTC. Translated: CASSLTQAAYNEQFF. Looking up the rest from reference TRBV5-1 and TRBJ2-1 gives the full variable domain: KAGVTQTPRYLIKTRGQQVTLSCSPISGHRSVSWYQQTPGQGLQFLFEYFSETQRNKGNFPGRFSGRQFSNSRSEMNVSTLELGDSALYLCASSLTQAAYNEQFFGPGTRLTVL.

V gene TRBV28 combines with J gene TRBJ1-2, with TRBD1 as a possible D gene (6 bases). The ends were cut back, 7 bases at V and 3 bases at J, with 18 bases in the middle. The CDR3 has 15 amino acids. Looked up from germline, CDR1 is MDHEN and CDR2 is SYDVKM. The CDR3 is CASTEGQGQDYGYTF. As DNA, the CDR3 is TGTGCCAGCACCGAGGGGCAGGGGCAGGACTATGGCTACACCTTC.

The CDR3 DNA is TGTGCCAGCAGCTTATCCGGAGGTGCCGGGGAGCTGTTTTTT. It specifies CASSLSGGAGELFF. The chain couples TRBV7-2 to TRBJ2-2, with D maybe TRBD2 (5 bases). The CDR3 has 14 residues. Looked up from germline, CDR1 is SGHTA and CDR2 is FQGNSA. Trimming removed 2 bases at V and 6 bases at J, with 10 bases between.

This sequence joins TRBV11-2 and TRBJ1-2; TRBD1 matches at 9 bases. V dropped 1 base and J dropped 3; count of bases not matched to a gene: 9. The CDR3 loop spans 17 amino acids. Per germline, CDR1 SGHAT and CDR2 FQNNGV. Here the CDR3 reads CASSLGLEQGAYYGYTF. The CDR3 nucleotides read TGTGCCAGCAGCTTAGGCCTAGAACAGGGGGCCTACTATGGCTACACCTTC.

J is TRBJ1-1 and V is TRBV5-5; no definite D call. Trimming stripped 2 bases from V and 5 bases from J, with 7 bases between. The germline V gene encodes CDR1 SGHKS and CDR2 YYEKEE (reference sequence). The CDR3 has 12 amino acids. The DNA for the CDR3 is TGTGCCAGCAGCTTAATAGTGACTGAAGCTTTCTTT. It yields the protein CASSLIVTEAFF.

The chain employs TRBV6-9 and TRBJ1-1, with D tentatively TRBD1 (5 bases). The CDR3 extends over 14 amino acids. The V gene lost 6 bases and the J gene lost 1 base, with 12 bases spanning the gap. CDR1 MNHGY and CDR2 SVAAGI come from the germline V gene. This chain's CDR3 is CASRETVTNTEAFF. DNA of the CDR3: TGTGCCAGCAGAGAGACAGTGACGAACACTGAAGCTTTCTTT.

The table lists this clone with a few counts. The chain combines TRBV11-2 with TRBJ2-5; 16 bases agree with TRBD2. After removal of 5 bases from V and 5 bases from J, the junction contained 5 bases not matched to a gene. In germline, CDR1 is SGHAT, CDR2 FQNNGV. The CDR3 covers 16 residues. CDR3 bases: TGTGCCAGCAGCCCGGGACTAGCGGGGGGGCTGGAGACCCAGTACTTC. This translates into CASSPGLAGGLETQYF.

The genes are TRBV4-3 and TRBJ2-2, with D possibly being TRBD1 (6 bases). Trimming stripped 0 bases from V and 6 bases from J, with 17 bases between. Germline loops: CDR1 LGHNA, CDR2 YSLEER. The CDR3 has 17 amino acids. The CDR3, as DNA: TGCGCCAGCAGCCAAGATGGGCTCGTCCCAGGGGCCGGGGAGCTGTTTTTT. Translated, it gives CASSQDGLVPGAGELFF.

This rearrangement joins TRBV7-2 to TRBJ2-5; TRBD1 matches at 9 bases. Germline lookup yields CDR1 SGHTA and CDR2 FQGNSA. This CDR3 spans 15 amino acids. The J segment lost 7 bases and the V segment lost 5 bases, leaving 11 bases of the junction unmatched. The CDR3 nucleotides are TGTGCCAGCAGCCCGCCGGGACAGGGTTTCGGGACCCAGTACTTC. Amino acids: CASSPPGQGFGTQYF. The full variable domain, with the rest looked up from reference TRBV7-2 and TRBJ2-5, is GAGVSQSPSNKVTEKGKDVELRCDPISGHTALYWYRQSLGQGLEFLIYFQGNSAPDKSGLPSDRFSAERTGGSVSTLTIQRTQQEDSAVYLCASSPPGQGFGTQYFGPGTRLLVL.

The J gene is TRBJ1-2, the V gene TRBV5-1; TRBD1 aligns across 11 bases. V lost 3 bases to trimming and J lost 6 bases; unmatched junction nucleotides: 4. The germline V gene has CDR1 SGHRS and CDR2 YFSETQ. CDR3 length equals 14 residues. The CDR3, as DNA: TGCGCCAGCAGCTACCGGACAGGGGGCGATGGCTACACCTTC. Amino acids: CASSYRTGGDGYTF. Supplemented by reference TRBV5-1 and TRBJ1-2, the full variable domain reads KAGVTQTPRYLIKTRGQQVTLSCSPISGHRSVSWYQQTPGQGLQFLFEYFSETQRNKGNFPGRFSGRQFSNSRSEMNVSTLELGDSALYLCASSYRTGGDGYTFGSGTRLTVV.

The CDR3, as DNA: TGTGCCAGCAGATCGGACAGGGGGCATGAAAAACTGTTTTTT. Its translation is CASRSDRGHEKLFF. The chain couples TRBV6-6 to TRBJ1-4, with 11 bases identical to TRBD1. CDR1 and CDR2 (germline): MNHNY, SVGAGI (reference sequence). This CDR3 spans 14 amino acids. The ends lost 6 bases at V and 6 bases at J; junction bases unmatched: 3.

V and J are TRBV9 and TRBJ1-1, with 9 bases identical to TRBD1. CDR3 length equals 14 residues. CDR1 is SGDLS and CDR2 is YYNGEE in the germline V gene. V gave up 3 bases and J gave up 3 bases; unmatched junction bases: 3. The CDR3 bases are TGTGCCAGCAGCGGACAGGGGGTCCACACTGAAGCTTTCTTT. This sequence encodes CASSGQGVHTEAFF.